These T cell receptor beta chains were read from a single sample in a study of CD8 T cells in ankylosing spondylitis. TCRdb reprocessed the 5' RACE reads with MiXCR, giving one entry per CDR3 protein. The sample has 200,000 to 250,000 distinct CDR3 sequences, roughly 10% seen once; the top ten hold roughly a fifth. Sequences were obtained from blood, either unsorted or a sorted T cell fraction (not recorded which). The source is a male donor with ankylosing spondylitis or in good health (not recorded which). CDR3s include the opening cysteine and the closing phenylalanine or tryptophan. Each record gives: clone size, J gene, V gene, D gene, CDR3 DNA, CDR3 protein. The D gene is left open where the match is weak. Expanded clones are given a class, and other clones once, few, many or no size at all.

size: .; J: TRBJ1-1; V: TRBV6-5; D: .; DNA: TGTGCCAGCAGTAGATCAAACACTGAAGCTTTCTTT; CDR3: CASSRSNTEAFF
size: many; J: TRBJ2-3; V: TRBV6-5; D: TRBD2; DNA: TGTGCCAGCAGTTTGGGACTAGTCCCCCGCACAGATACGCAGTATTTT; CDR3: CASSLGLVPRTDTQYF
size: .; J: TRBJ1-2; V: TRBV11-2; D: .; DNA: TGTGCCAGCAGCTTAGTAGGGGGAGGCGAACCGCACACCTTC; CDR3: CASSLVGGGEPHTF
size: many; J: TRBJ2-7; V: TRBV20-1; D: TRBD1; DNA: TGCAGTGCTAGGATCGGGACAGGGTATTACGAGCAGTACTTC; CDR3: CSARIGTGYYEQYF
size: few; J: TRBJ2-5; V: TRBV7-2; D: .; DNA: TGTGCCAGCAGCTTAGCCCCAAACCAAGAGACCCAGTACTTC; CDR3: CASSLAPNQETQYF
size: many; J: TRBJ2-4; V: TRBV20-1; D: TRBD1; DNA: TGCAGTGCTAGCACAGGGGGGACCAAAAACATTCAGTACTTC; CDR3: CSASTGGTKNIQYF
size: few; J: TRBJ2-7; V: TRBV18; D: .; DNA: TGTGCCAGCTCACCTGCGGGGGGACAGCAGCAGTACTTC; CDR3: CASSPAGGQQQYF
size: .; J: TRBJ2-7; V: TRBV7-8; D: TRBD1; DNA: TGTGCCAGCAGCTTAGCGCTAAGCAGGGGGAATTTCGAGCAGTACTTC; CDR3: CASSLALSRGNFEQYF
size: many; J: TRBJ1-2; V: TRBV29-1; D: .; DNA: TGCAGCGTTGACCCCGGGGCGCGGGGATCGTTC; CDR3: CSVDPGARGSF
size: .; J: TRBJ2-5; V: TRBV6-1; D: TRBD2; DNA: TGTGCCAGCAGTGAACTTGCGGGGGGTTGGGAGACCCAGTACTTC; CDR3: CASSELAGGWETQYF
size: .; J: TRBJ2-5; V: TRBV7-3; D: .; DNA: TGTGCCAGCAGCTTAACGGGAGGTGGGCAGGGAGAGACCCAGTACTTC; CDR3: CASSLTGGGQGETQYF
size: many; J: TRBJ1-4; V: TRBV29-1; D: .; DNA: TGCAGCGTTGAGGAGGACCGGGAGGGGGAAATGTTTTTT; CDR3: CSVEEDREGEMFF
size: many; J: TRBJ2-3; V: TRBV6-2/TRBV6-3; D: TRBD1; DNA: TGTGCCAGCAGTTACCCCTCCGGGACAGGGCTCTCCTCTGGCACAGATACGCAGTATTTT; CDR3: CASSYPSGTGLSSGTDTQYF
size: .; J: TRBJ2-2; V: TRBV12-3/TRBV12-4; D: .; DNA: TGTGCCAGCAGTTTAAAGGGAGGACCTGGGGACACCGGGGAGCTGTTTTTT; CDR3: CASSLKGGPGDTGELFF
size: few; J: TRBJ2-5; V: TRBV27; D: .; DNA: TGTGCCAGCAACCGCCTAGGAGAGACCCAGTACTTC; CDR3: CASNRLGETQYF
size: many; J: TRBJ2-1; V: TRBV20-1; D: .; DNA: TGCAGTGCTCAGCTCTACAATGAGCAGTTCTTC; CDR3: CSAQLYNEQFF
size: many; J: TRBJ1-6; V: TRBV12-3/TRBV12-4; D: .; DNA: TGTGCCAGCAGTTTCGGGGAGGCTACGAATTCACCCCTCCACTTT; CDR3: CASSFGEATNSPLHF
size: many; J: TRBJ2-5; V: TRBV27; D: .; DNA: TGTGCCAGCAGTTTCAGGGGTCCGGAGACCCAGTACTTC; CDR3: CASSFRGPETQYF
size: .; J: TRBJ2-4; V: TRBV7-2; D: TRBD1; DNA: TGTGCCAGCAGCGCGCAAGAACCCGGGACAGGGCTAAACATTCAGTACTTC; CDR3: CASSAQEPGTGLNIQYF
size: many; J: TRBJ2-3; V: TRBV12-3/TRBV12-4; D: .; DNA: TGTGCCAGCAGTTTAGGCGGGGGCACCGGCGGCACAGATACGCAGTATTTT; CDR3: CASSLGGGTGGTDTQYF
size: many; J: TRBJ1-1; V: TRBV6-6; D: .; DNA: TGTGCCAGCACCGGGACTATGAACACTGAAGCTTTCTTT; CDR3: CASTGTMNTEAFF
size: few; J: TRBJ2-4; V: TRBV7-2; D: TRBD1; DNA: TGTGCCAGCAGCTTCCAACAGGGGGCGCCGCATCTTCAGTACTTC; CDR3: CASSFQQGAPHLQYF
size: few; J: TRBJ2-3; V: TRBV11-2; D: .; DNA: TGTGCCAGCAGCTGGGGCAGGGCGGGTTCTGATACGCAGTATTTT; CDR3: CASSWGRAGSDTQYF
size: .; J: TRBJ2-1; V: TRBV12-3/TRBV12-4; D: TRBD2; DNA: TGTGCCAGCAGTCCCAGGACTAGCGGGACCGTGGGTGAGCAGTTCTTC; CDR3: CASSPRTSGTVGEQFF
size: many; J: TRBJ1-5; V: TRBV11-2; D: .; DNA: TGTGCCAGCAGCGATACAGGGTACCAGCCCCAGCATTTT; CDR3: CASSDTGYQPQHF
size: many; J: TRBJ1-2; V: TRBV7-2; D: TRBD1; DNA: TGTGCCAGCAGCCCACAGGGGGTTAACTATGGCTACACCTTC; CDR3: CASSPQGVNYGYTF
size: many; J: TRBJ2-6; V: TRBV18; D: .; DNA: TGTGCCAGCTCCGAGAGAGTGAGCTCTGGGGCCAACGTCCTGACTTTC; CDR3: CASSERVSSGANVLTF
size: .; J: TRBJ2-7; V: TRBV20-1; D: TRBD1; DNA: TGCAGTGCTTCGAAGGGACAGGGGGAGCAGTACTTC; CDR3: CSASKGQGEQYF
size: many; J: TRBJ1-6; V: TRBV20-1; D: TRBD1; DNA: TGCAGTGCTAGAGATTGGGGACAGGGAGGATCACCCCTCCACTTT; CDR3: CSARDWGQGGSPLHF
size: many; J: TRBJ2-3; V: TRBV5-1; D: TRBD1; DNA: TGCGCCAGCAGCTTGGGGGGGACAGAGCTGGATACGCAGTATTTT; CDR3: CASSLGGTELDTQYF
size: .; J: TRBJ2-6; V: TRBV7-2; D: .; DNA: TGTGCCAGCAGCCCAGGACGGACCTCTGGGGCCAACGTCCTGACTTTC; CDR3: CASSPGRTSGANVLTF
size: many; J: TRBJ1-3; V: TRBV9; D: .; DNA: TGTGCCAGCAGCTTCGGCTCAGGGGCAAGCTCTGGAAACACCATATATTTT; CDR3: CASSFGSGASSGNTIYF